This T cell receptor (beta chain) was profiled in a study of T cell responses to AZD1222 COVID-19 vaccine (TCRdb year 2021). Some background on the complete study: AZD1222 recipients whose second dose came at about 4 weeks and those whose second dose came at about 12 weeks were combined into one group, since spike-specific TCR depth and breadth did not differ between the two schedules. TCR sequencing covered 233 trial participants: 200 to 220 given two doses of AZD1222 and 26 given two doses of MenACWY control vaccine. Trial participants were enrolled by age into 18-55, 56-69 and 70-plus year subgroups, with about 150, 27 and 61 TCR-sequenced participants respectively. Study-level results and caveats: Spike-specific TCR breadth and depth rose significantly after two AZD1222 doses compared with day 0 and with MenACWY recipients. Conclusions about previously exposed vaccinees are limited, since just five or six AZD1222 recipients were seropositive for SARS-CoV-2 at baseline. Participants were mostly white British and included more females than males, and it was suggested by the authors that clonal diversity may have been underestimated. Vaccine-associated CD4 TCRs spanned the whole spike protein, with dominant responses in regions 160-218 and 743-854. In the small 56-69-year group, the increase in depth fell short of significance, most likely because of low power. No day 14 peak-response samples were available, so repertoires were characterized only after the peak T cell response. Reportedly, close to half of the unique spike-specific TCRs recognized epitopes lying outside the regions that are mutated in the B.1.351 and B.1.1.7 variants.

The intended sense of this specimen's time point label: baseline before first vaccination. The vaccinee samples were drawn from two UK trials, COV001 and COV002, one of which was a single-blind randomized controlled phase 2/3 trial testing AZD1222 (ChAdOx1 nCoV-19) in healthy adults. Trial participant PBMC samples were collected at day 0 and day 28 after the second dose for TCRbeta chain sequencing. Notes on this clone: Its antigen is not yet known. One base away there is no much larger clone; base qualities are not given.

The CDR3 measures 13 amino acids from cysteine to phenylalanine. Only the CDR3 DNA stays, 39 bases, in frame from base 1. The CDR1 and CDR2 encoded by the germline V gene are KGHSH and LQKENI. The junction carries 6 bases between V and J, which are trimmed by 0 bases and 4 bases respectively. The CDR3 regions of human TCRbeta chains were subjected to immunosequencing. The original pipeline was this. Repertoire TCRs were checked for matches against a reference library of SARS-CoV-2-specific TCRs that had been generated using the MIRA antigen-specificity platform. Breadth was defined as the fraction of unique TCRs that were SARS-CoV-2-associated, and depth was defined as the fraction of total T cells that were SARS-CoV-2-associated. Using the MIRA data, each spike-specific TCR was mapped to the spike region that the TCR reacts to and placed in a CD4 or CD8 class. Log10-transformed breadth and depth values were compared by one-way ANOVA with Sidak's multiple comparisons tests. TCRdb limited this immuneACCESS table to in-frame rearrangements with V and J called. A share of clones is missing; checked studies link under half to unresolved V genes, and the rest is unexplained. V and J calls and clone size are those listed in that table; D and trimming were worked out from the DNA. This sample has about 140,000 clones in its table, and around 88% of those were observed once. Of the sample, around 3% falls within the top ten clones.

This clonotype originated in an adult in good health. The chain is assembled from TRBV18 and TRBJ1-1; a tentative D call is TRBD1 (5 bases match). Sample: peripheral blood, taken on day 0 of AZD1222 vaccination. The DNA sequence follows: TGTGCCAGCTCACCACCCAGGGCCACTGAAGCTTTCTTT. The resulting protein is CASSPPRATEAFF. The entire variable domain, with the stretches around the CDR3 drawn from the reference TRBV18 and TRBJ1-1 proteins, is NAGVMQNPRHLVRRRGQEARLRCSPMKGHSHVYWYRQLPEEGLKFMVYLQKENIIDESGMPKERFSAEFPKEGPSILRIQQVVRGDSAAYFCASSPPRATEAFFGQGTRLTVV.